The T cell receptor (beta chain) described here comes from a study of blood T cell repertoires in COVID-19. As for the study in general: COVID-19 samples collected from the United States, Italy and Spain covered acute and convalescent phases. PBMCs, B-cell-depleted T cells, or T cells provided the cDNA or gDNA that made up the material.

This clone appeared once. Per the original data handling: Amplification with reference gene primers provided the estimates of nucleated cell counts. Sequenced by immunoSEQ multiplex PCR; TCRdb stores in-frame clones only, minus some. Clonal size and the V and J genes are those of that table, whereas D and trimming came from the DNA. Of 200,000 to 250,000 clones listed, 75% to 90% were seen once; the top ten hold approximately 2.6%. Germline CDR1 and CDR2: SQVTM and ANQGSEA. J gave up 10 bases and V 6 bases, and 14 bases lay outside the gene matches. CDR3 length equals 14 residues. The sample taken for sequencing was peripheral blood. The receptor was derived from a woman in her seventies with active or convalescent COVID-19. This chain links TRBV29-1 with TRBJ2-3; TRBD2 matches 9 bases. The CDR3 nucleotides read TGCAGCGTAATACAGGCGGGGGGGCGGTCTGCGCAGTATTTT. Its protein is CSVIQAGGRSAQYF.